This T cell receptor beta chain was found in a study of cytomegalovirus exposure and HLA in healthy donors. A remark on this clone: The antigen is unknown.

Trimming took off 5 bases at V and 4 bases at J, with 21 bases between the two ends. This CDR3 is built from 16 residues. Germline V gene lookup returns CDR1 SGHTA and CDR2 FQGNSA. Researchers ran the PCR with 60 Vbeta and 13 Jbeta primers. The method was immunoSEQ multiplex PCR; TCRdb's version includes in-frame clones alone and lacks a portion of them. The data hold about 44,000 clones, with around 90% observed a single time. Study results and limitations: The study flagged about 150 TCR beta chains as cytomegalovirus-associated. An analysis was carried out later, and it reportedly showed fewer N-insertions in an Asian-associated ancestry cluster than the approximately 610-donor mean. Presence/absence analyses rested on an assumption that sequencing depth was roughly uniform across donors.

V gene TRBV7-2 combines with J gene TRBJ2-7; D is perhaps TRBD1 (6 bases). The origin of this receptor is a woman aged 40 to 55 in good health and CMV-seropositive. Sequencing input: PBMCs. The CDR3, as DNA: TGTGCCAGCAGCACGACTGGGGGCGGCGAGGGGTACGAGCAGTACTTC. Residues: CASSTTGGGEGYEQYF. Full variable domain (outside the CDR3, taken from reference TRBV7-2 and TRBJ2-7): GAGVSQSPSNKVTEKGKDVELRCDPISGHTALYWYRQSLGQGLEFLIYFQGNSAPDKSGLPSDRFSAERTGGSVSTLTIQRTQQEDSAVYLCASSTTGGGEGYEQYFGPGTRLTVT.